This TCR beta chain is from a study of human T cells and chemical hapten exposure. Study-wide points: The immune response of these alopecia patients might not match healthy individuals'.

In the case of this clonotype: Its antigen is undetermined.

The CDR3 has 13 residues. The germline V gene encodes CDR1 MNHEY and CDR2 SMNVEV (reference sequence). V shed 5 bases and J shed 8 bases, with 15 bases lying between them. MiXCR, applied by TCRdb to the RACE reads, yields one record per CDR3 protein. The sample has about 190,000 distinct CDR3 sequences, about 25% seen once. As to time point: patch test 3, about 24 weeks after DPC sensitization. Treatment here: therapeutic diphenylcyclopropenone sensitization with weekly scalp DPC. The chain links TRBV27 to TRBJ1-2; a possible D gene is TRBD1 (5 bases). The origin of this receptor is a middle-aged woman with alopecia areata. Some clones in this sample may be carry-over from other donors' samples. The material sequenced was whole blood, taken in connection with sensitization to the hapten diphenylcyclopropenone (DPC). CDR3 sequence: CASSTDTIKGYTF. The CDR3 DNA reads TGTGCCAGCAGTACGGACACCATCAAGGGCTACACCTTC.